This T cell receptor beta chain emerged from a study of control samples from healthy donors and cancer patients. Profiled with immunoSEQ multiplex PCR; TCRdb holds only in-frame clones, not every one. The sample carries 100,000 to 150,000 clones, about 90% recorded once. This clone was seen only once. Germline loops: CDR1 KGHSH, CDR2 LQKENI. The germline V and J ends were trimmed by 2 bases and 5 bases, with 7 bases remaining between them. The CDR3 has 13 residues. V gene TRBV18 combines with J gene TRBJ1-5; D is perhaps TRBD1 (5 bases). This receptor was obtained from a woman aged 45-59 years in good health. Sample: blood. The CDR3: CASSPDRHQPQHF. CDR3 nucleotide sequence: TGTGCCAGCTCACCAGACAGACATCAGCCCCAGCATTTT.